Listed here are 15 T cell receptor beta chains from one sample, sequenced in a study of T cells in Graves' hyperthyroidism and ophthalmopathy. Amplification of TCR beta CDR3 regions used RNA as the template. First-round RT-PCR targeting the TCR CDR3 was performed with the HTBI primer set. From the multiplex PCR reads, TCRdb called clonotypes with MiXCR, one entry per CDR3 protein. The sample consists of about 700,000 distinct CDR3 sequences, roughly 46% of them appearing once. The sequenced material came from peripheral blood or thyroid tissue (not recorded which). These TCRs come from an adult man with Graves' disease, either hyperthyroidism or ophthalmopathy (not recorded which).

The chain has TRBV24-1 and TRBJ2-2; D is uncertain. Germline V gene sequence: CDR1 KGHDR, CDR2 SFDVKD. The CDR3 runs to 16 residues. V shed 3 bases and J shed 0 bases, with 10 bases lying between them. CDR3 sequence reads: CATSDPDTPNTGELFF. CDR3 in DNA: TGTGCCACCAGTGATCCCGACACTCCGAACACCGGGGAGCTGTTTTTT.

This clonotype was seen many times. The chain recombines TRBV19 with TRBJ1-1; D perhaps matches TRBD1 (5 bases). Germline CDR1 and CDR2: LNHDA and SQIVND (reference sequence). There are 13 residues in the CDR3. The germline V and J ends were trimmed by 3 bases and 6 bases, with 11 bases remaining between them. The CDR3 loop reads CASSMGGYAEAFF. The CDR3 nucleotides are TGTGCCAGTAGTATGGGGGGTTACGCTGAAGCTTTCTTT.

V gene TRBV19 combines with J gene TRBJ1-1, with 9 bases matching TRBD1. The CDR3 sequence is 14 residues long. Trimming removed 1 base from V and 7 bases from J; junction bases left unmatched: 4. CDR1 is LNHDA and CDR2 is SQIVND in the germline V gene (reference sequence). CDR3 bases: TGTGCCAGTAGTATAGGACAGGGGGGACTTGAAGCTTTCTTT. This sequence encodes CASSIGQGGLEAFF.

This clonotype was detected only a few times. CDR3 residues: CASSLIPGGYGYTF. The CDR3 nucleotides are TGTGCCAGCAGTTTAATCCCCGGGGGCTATGGCTACACCTTC. The chain carries TRBV7-2 and TRBJ1-2; the D gene is possibly TRBD1 (5 bases). Trimming stripped 6 bases from V and 4 bases from J, with 15 bases between. The CDR3 totals 14 residues. CDR1 is SGHTA and CDR2 is FQGNSA in the germline V gene.

This clonotype was seen more than once but under ten times. This chain uses TRBV7-9 with TRBJ1-2; the D is unclear. This CDR3 spans 14 amino acids. The germline V gene encodes CDR1 SEHNR and CDR2 FQNEAQ (reference sequence). V was cut by 5 bases and J by 2 bases, with 12 bases left in between. DNA for the CDR3: TGTGCCAGCAGCCCGCTTTTGGGGAACTATGGCTACACCTTC. Translating gives CASSPLLGNYGYTF.

The CDR3 sequence: CASSISQAHGSGNTIYF. The DNA of the CDR3 is TGTGCCAGCTCAATATCTCAGGCACATGGCTCCGGAAACACCATATATTTT. This chain uses TRBV10-3 with TRBJ1-3, with D uncertain. V lost 10 bases, J lost 4 bases, and 26 bases lay in between. Germline V gene lookup returns CDR1 ENHRY and CDR2 SYGVKD. This CDR3 has 17 amino acids.

The J gene is TRBJ1-6, the V gene TRBV6-5; TRBD1 agrees at 7 bases. Trimming cost V 10 bases and J 6 bases; bases outside gene matches: 9. The CDR3 sequence is 14 residues long. Germline assignment: CDR1 MNHEY and CDR2 SVGAGI. The CDR3 sequence: CATQAGQFNSPLHF. DNA of the CDR3: TGTGCCACCCAAGCGGGACAGTTTAATTCACCCCTCCACTTT.

V gene TRBV10-3 combines with J gene TRBJ2-3; D gene uncertain. Germline V CDR1 and CDR2: ENHRY, SYGVKD. V was shortened by 2 bases and J by 5 bases, with 8 bases between the two germline ends. This CDR3 has 13 amino acids. CDR3 loop: CAISEDREDTQYF. The CDR3 DNA is TGTGCCATCAGTGAGGACCGCGAAGATACGCAGTATTTT.

This clonotype was picked up many times. This chain connects TRBV15 to TRBJ1-3, with D unresolved. Trimming removed 4 bases from V and 0 bases from J, with 7 bases in between. The CDR3 is made up of 14 amino acids. Germline loops: CDR1 LNHNV, CDR2 YYDKDF (reference sequence). The CDR3 is CATSKVNSGNTIYF. CDR3 DNA sequence: TGTGCCACCAGCAAGGTGAACTCTGGAAACACCATATATTTT.

This chain links TRBV12-3 or TRBV12-4 with TRBJ1-4; TRBD1 might be the D (5 bases). The V gene lost 3 bases and the J gene lost 4 bases, with 9 bases spanning the gap. This CDR3 has 14 residues. The CDR3, as DNA: TGTGCCAGCAGTTTGACAGTACTTAATGAAAAACTGTTTTTT. Protein sequence: CASSLTVLNEKLFF.

In this sample, this clonotype turned up once. Given a much more abundant clone one base away, this may be a read error. The chain uses TRBV6-1 and TRBJ1-2; D unresolved. Germline V gene data show CDR1 as MNHNS and CDR2 as SASEGT. The CDR3 totals 12 residues. For the CDR3, the DNA is TGTGCCAGCACCGGGGTTAACTATAGCTACACCTTC. Translation gives CASTGVNYSYTF.

The chain joins TRBV29-1 to TRBJ1-2, with D hard to call. Germline V CDR1 and CDR2: SQVTM, ANQGSEA. The CDR3 loop spans 8 amino acids. V was cut by 8 bases and J by 7 bases, with 5 bases left in between. DNA for the CDR3: TGCAGCCCCTCTGGCTACACCTTC. Translating it yields CSPSGYTF.

V usage is TRBV11-2 and J usage is TRBJ1-4; D is unresolved. The V end was cut by 3 bases, the J end by 8 bases, with 10 bases between. CDR1 and CDR2 (germline): SGHAT, FQNNGV. This CDR3 region has 13 residues. The CDR3 spells CASSFDTQEKLFF. The CDR3 DNA reads as TGTGCCAGCAGCTTCGACACACAGGAAAAACTGTTTTTT.

This chain connects TRBV9 to TRBJ2-7; perhaps TRBD2 as D (6 bases). Germline CDR1 SGDLS, CDR2 YYNGEE. This CDR3 is 8 amino acids long. This CDR3 reads CASSVASV. The DNA of the CDR3 is TGTGCCAGCAGCGTAGCTAGCGTG.

On this clonotype: This may arise from a read error, as a much more abundant clone is one base away. The rearrangement joins TRBV20-1 to TRBJ1-3; no definite D call. This CDR3 contains 14 residues. V dropped 2 bases and J dropped 0 bases, with 8 bases sitting between them. Germline CDR1 and CDR2: DFQATT and SNEGSKA (reference sequence). CDR3 sequence reads: CSARWPSSGNTIYF. The CDR3 DNA reads TGCAGTGCTAGATGGCCCAGCTCTGGAAACACCATATATTTT.